This T cell receptor beta chain was obtained from a study of cytomegalovirus exposure and HLA in healthy donors. Study overall: Researchers previously reported finding about 110 million unique TCR beta sequences from some 180 million T cells.

This clone appeared a single time. No antigen is known for it. V lost 4 bases and J 7 bases, leaving 17 bases between the germline ends. Germline CDR1 and CDR2: SGDLS and YYNGEE. The CDR3 loop spans 15 amino acids. Study-wide points: The listing of 160 or so TCR beta chains classed them as cytomegalovirus-associated.

PCR amplification relied on 60 Vbeta primers (plus 13 Jbeta primers). The table came from immunoSEQ multiplex PCR; TCRdb's copy has only in-frame clones and leaves some out. The sample records approximately 130,000 clones, roughly 80% being singletons. The sequence derives from a young man in good health and CMV-seronegative. Sequenced: PBMCs. The rearrangement uses TRBV9 and TRBJ1-4; no firm D call. CDR3 nucleotide sequence: TGTGCCAGCAGCACCCAGGCTGGGCTTGGTGAAAAACTGTTTTTT. It specifies CASSTQAGLGEKLFF.